Below are 30 T cell receptor beta chains sequenced from a single sample in a study of T cell responses to AZD1222 COVID-19 vaccine. Sequenced by immunoSEQ multiplex PCR; TCRdb stores in-frame clones only, minus some. The profile shows over 100,000 clones, 70% to 90% of them singletons. The sequencing used peripheral blood, collected on day 0 of AZD1222 vaccination. These TCRs come from an adult in good health.

The CDR3 region is CASSTGPWGVQYF. CDR3 DNA sequence: TGTGCCAGCAGTACTGGGCCCTGGGGGGTCCAGTACTTC. The genes are TRBV28 and TRBJ2-4, with D perhaps TRBD2 (6 bases). The V gene lost 5 bases and the J gene lost 13 bases, with 18 bases spanning the gap. The CDR3 has 13 amino acids. Germline values: CDR1 MDHEN, CDR2 SYDVKM.

CDR3 nucleotides: TGTGCCAGCGGGGTCCGGGACTATCAGTTCTTC. Its protein product is CASGVRDYQFF. The J gene is TRBJ2-1, the V gene TRBV11-3; 7 nucleotides agree with TRBD2. CDR3 length: 11 residues. Germline trimming cut 8 bases from V and 13 bases from J; bases unmatched to any gene: 8. Germline CDR1 reads SGHNT; CDR2 reads YENEEA.

This chain joins TRBV10-3 and TRBJ1-1; no definite D call. Germline CDR1 ENHRY, CDR2 SYGVKD. V was shortened by 6 bases and J by 4 bases, with 21 bases between the two germline ends. The length of the CDR3 is 16 residues. DNA for the CDR3: TGTGCCATCAGCCCGAGAACGTCTCAGCCCACCACTGAAGCTTTCTTT. Translation gives CAISPRTSQPTTEAFF.

This chain uses TRBV7-2 with TRBJ2-1; 14 bases map to TRBD2. This CDR3 is built from 16 residues. Germline CDR1 and CDR2: SGHTA and FQGNSA. V was clipped by 5 bases and J by 6 bases; unmatched bases: 6. The CDR3 sequence is CASSGQGLAGANEQFF. The CDR3 DNA is TGTGCCAGCAGCGGCCAGGGACTAGCGGGGGCCAATGAGCAGTTCTTC.

V usage is TRBV5-1 and J usage is TRBJ1-1; D unclear. CDR1 and CDR2 (germline): SGHRS, YFSETQ. The V end was cut by 2 bases, the J end by 4 bases, with 9 bases between. The CDR3 is 13 amino acids. The CDR3 sequence is CASSFVGTTEAFF. CDR3 in DNA: TGCGCCAGCAGCTTTGTAGGTACCACTGAAGCTTTCTTT.

This rearrangement joins TRBV27 to TRBJ2-5; weak D call: TRBD1 (5 bases). Trimming left V 3 bases short and J 2 bases short, with 7 bases between. The CDR3 length is 13 residues. Germline CDR1 is MNHEY and CDR2 is SMNVEV (reference sequence). CDR3 sequence (DNA): TGTGCCAGCAGTTTCGCAGGGCAAGAGACCCAGTACTTC. Amino acids: CASSFAGQETQYF.

V gene TRBV7-3 combines with J gene TRBJ2-3; 13 bases fit TRBD2. Germline V gene sequence: CDR1 SGHTA, CDR2 FQGTGA. J was trimmed by 2 bases and V by 5 bases; bases with no gene match: 4. The CDR3 has 16 amino acids. CDR3 residues: CASSPGTSGDTDTQYF. DNA of the CDR3: TGTGCCAGCAGCCCTGGGACTAGCGGGGACACAGATACGCAGTATTTT.

The gene calls are TRBV6-6 and TRBJ2-7; maybe TRBD2 (5 bases). CDR1 and CDR2 (germline): MNHNY, SVGAGI (reference sequence). CDR3 length: 11 amino acids. The V and J ends lost 3 bases and 6 bases respectively, with 6 bases between them. The CDR3 region is CASSYRGEQYV. As DNA, the CDR3 is TGTGCCAGCAGTTATCGGGGCGAGCAGTACGTC.

V gene TRBV25-1 combines with J gene TRBJ2-5; D is uncertain. Trimming cost V 3 bases and J 5 bases, with 13 bases left between them. The length of the CDR3 is 14 residues. Looked up from germline, CDR1 is MGHDK and CDR2 is SYGVNS. The CDR3 coding sequence is TGTGCCAGCAGTGAGTTCATTCTGGCGGAGACCCAGTACTTC. Protein: CASSEFILAETQYF.

The genes are TRBV24-1 and TRBJ1-3; D may be TRBD1 (6 bases). The germline V gene encodes CDR1 KGHDR and CDR2 SFDVKD. This CDR3 is built from 13 residues. V gave up 5 bases and J gave up 3 bases, with 7 bases separating them. CDR3 sequence (DNA): TGTGCCACCAGTGCAGGGGATGGAAACACCATATATTTT. Translated, it gives CATSAGDGNTIYF.

The CDR3 is CASSPLGDNEQFF. CDR3 coding DNA: TGTGCCAGCAGCCCACTAGGAGACAATGAGCAGTTCTTC. The chain couples TRBV7-3 to TRBJ2-1, with a tentative D call TRBD2 (5 bases). The CDR3 covers 13 residues. Deletions cut 5 bases from V and 5 bases from J, with 10 bases between. The germline gives CDR1 SGHTA, CDR2 FQGTGA. Full variable domain (outside the CDR3, taken from reference TRBV7-3 and TRBJ2-1): GAGVSQTPSNKVTEKGKYVELRCDPISGHTALYWYRQSLGQGPEFLIYFQGTGAADDSGLPNDRFFAVRPEGSVSTLKIQRTERGDSAVYLCASSPLGDNEQFFGPGTRLTVL.

The CDR3 is CASSLQGLGNSPLHF. CDR3 nucleotides: TGTGCCAGCAGCTTACAGGGGCTGGGTAATTCACCCCTCCACTTT. This chain uses TRBV11-2 with TRBJ1-6; tentatively, D is TRBD1 (6 bases). V was shortened by 2 bases and J by 6 bases, with 11 bases between the two germline ends. This CDR3 is built from 15 residues. From germline, CDR1 is SGHAT and CDR2 FQNNGV.

The chain carries TRBV11-2 and TRBJ2-1; 14 bases are a match to TRBD2. The CDR3 sequence is 18 residues long. V gave up 1 base and J gave up 8 bases; unmatched junction bases: 10. Germline V gives CDR1 SGHAT, CDR2 FQNNGV. CDR3: CASSLAPPGLAGAHEQFF. CDR3 coding DNA: TGTGCCAGCAGCTTAGCGCCGCCGGGACTAGCGGGAGCCCATGAGCAGTTCTTC. Drawing the rest from reference TRBV11-2 and TRBJ2-1, the complete variable domain is EAGVAQSPRYKIIEKRQSVAFWCNPISGHATLYWYQQILGQGPKLLIQFQNNGVVDDSQLPKDRFSAERLKGVDSTLKIQPAKLEDSAVYLCASSLAPPGLAGAHEQFFGPGTRLTVL.

J is TRBJ1-1 and V is TRBV4-1; D unclear. The CDR3 runs to 15 residues. V lost 4 bases to trimming and J lost 2 bases, with 14 bases between them. Germline V lookup: CDR1 MGHRA, CDR2 YSYEKL. CDR3 residues: CASSLTSGYNTEAFF. Written as DNA, the CDR3 is TGCGCCAGCAGCCTGACTTCGGGGTACAACACTGAAGCTTTCTTT.

To note about this clone: Other DNA sequences from this sample encode an identical CDR3 as well. The rearrangement uses TRBV24-1 and TRBJ2-3; D unclear. From germline, CDR1 is KGHDR and CDR2 SFDVKD. This CDR3 region has 12 residues. V was clipped by 6 bases and J by 2 bases, with 5 bases between them. The CDR3 DNA reads TGTGCCACCAGTCGGTCCACAGATACGCAGTATTTT. It translates to CATSRSTDTQYF.

The chain recombines TRBV5-6 with TRBJ1-1; D is undetermined. V was shortened by 4 bases and J by 2 bases, with 15 bases between the two germline ends. CDR1 and CDR2 (germline): SGHDT, YYEEEE. The CDR3 spans 15 residues. Written as DNA, the CDR3 is TGTGCCAGCAGCATAGCGGCCGGGAGAAACACTGAAGCTTTCTTT. It yields the protein CASSIAAGRNTEAFF.

V is TRBV7-2 and J is TRBJ2-3; TRBD1 might be the D (6 bases). This CDR3 region has 15 residues. The V end was cut by 1 base, the J end by 3 bases, with 11 bases between. Germline V gene sequence: CDR1 SGHTA, CDR2 FQGNSA. CDR3 region: CASSLELTGTDTQYF. The CDR3 DNA is TGTGCCAGCAGCTTAGAATTAACAGGGACAGATACGCAGTATTTT.

The chain recombines TRBV5-5 with TRBJ2-7; D unresolved. V was trimmed by 4 bases and J by 2 bases, leaving 16 bases between them. The CDR3 is 15 amino acids. CDR1 SGHKS and CDR2 YYEKEE come from the germline V gene (reference sequence). The CDR3 DNA reads TGTGCCAGCAGCGCTCAGGCACCCTCAACCTACGAGCAGTACTTC. Translated, it gives CASSAQAPSTYEQYF.

V gene TRBV18 combines with J gene TRBJ1-1; 8 positions match TRBD1. V dropped 3 bases and J dropped 7; count of bases not matched to a gene: 10. Germline V lookup: CDR1 KGHSH, CDR2 LQKENI. The CDR3 covers 15 residues. The DNA for the CDR3 is TGTGCCAGCTCACCTCAGGGGACAGGACTCGGTGAAGCTTTCTTT. Translated, it gives CASSPQGTGLGEAFF. Full variable domain (rest looked up from reference TRBV18 and TRBJ1-1): NAGVMQNPRHLVRRRGQEARLRCSPMKGHSHVYWYRQLPEEGLKFMVYLQKENIIDESGMPKERFSAEFPKEGPSILRIQQVVRGDSAAYFCASSPQGTGLGEAFFGQGTRLTVV.

A single count supports this clone. This chain uses TRBV19 with TRBJ2-7; D uncertain. V lost 3 bases to trimming and J lost 2 bases, with 8 bases between them. The CDR3 contains 13 residues. Germline V lookup: CDR1 LNHDA, CDR2 SQIVND (reference sequence). CDR3 region: CASSIKLAYEQYF. CDR3 bases: TGTGCCAGTAGTATCAAGTTAGCCTACGAGCAGTACTTC.

This chain connects TRBV5-6 to TRBJ2-4; 11 bases line up with TRBD2. The junction had 7 bases not matched to a gene; V was cut back by 4 bases and J by 1 base. The length of the CDR3 is 17 residues. Germline values: CDR1 SGHDT, CDR2 YYEEEE. The CDR3 spells CASSGTSGGLAKNIQYF. CDR3 nucleotide sequence: TGTGCCAGCAGCGGTACTAGCGGGGGCTTGGCCAAAAACATTCAGTACTTC.

The chain links TRBV7-3 to TRBJ2-2; D gene unclear. Trimming took off 5 bases at V and 1 base at J, with 5 bases between the two ends. CDR3 size: 13 residues. CDR1 is SGHTA and CDR2 is FQGTGA in the germline V gene. CDR3 coding DNA: TGTGCCAGCAGCCCCTTGAACACCGGGGAGCTGTTTTTT. Its translation: CASSPLNTGELFF.

This clone was counted a few times. The chain couples TRBV14 to TRBJ2-1; 8 nucleotides line up with TRBD1. After removal of 4 bases from V and 10 bases from J, the junction contained 3 bases not matched to a gene. The germline V gene has CDR1 SGHDN and CDR2 FVKESK. The CDR3 spans 12 residues. The CDR3 nucleotides are TGTGCCAGCAGCCTCTCAGGGGGCGAGCAGTTCTTC. Its protein product is CASSLSGGEQFF. Supplemented by reference TRBV14 and TRBJ2-1, the full variable domain reads EAGVTQFPSHSVIEKGQTVTLRCDPISGHDNLYWYRRVMGKEIKFLLHFVKESKQDESGMPNNRFLAERTGGTYSTLKVQPAELEDSGVYFCASSLSGGEQFFGPGTRLTVL.

The sample holds a few counts of this clone. The CDR3 coding sequence is TGTGCCAGCAGTAGACTAGCGGGAAACGATGAGCAGTTCTTC. Protein: CASSRLAGNDEQFF. V gene TRBV28 combines with J gene TRBJ2-1; 11 bases are a match to TRBD2. This CDR3 contains 14 residues. Losses at the gene ends were 5 bases for V and 8 bases for J; bases not matched to a gene: 5. Germline lookup yields CDR1 MDHEN and CDR2 SYDVKM.

J is TRBJ2-3 and V is TRBV5-1, with D hard to call. V shed 0 bases and J shed 4 bases, with 3 bases lying between them. The CDR3 contains 12 residues. Germline V gene data show CDR1 as SGHRS and CDR2 as YFSETQ. In DNA, the CDR3 is TGCGCCAGCAGCTTGGAGGCAGATACGCAGTATTTT. Translation: CASSLEADTQYF.

The chain recombines TRBV5-1 with TRBJ2-3, with 11 positions matching TRBD2. There are 17 residues in the CDR3. Germline CDR1 is SGHRS and CDR2 is YFSETQ. J gave up 4 bases and V 5 bases, and 12 bases lay outside the gene matches. The CDR3 is CASRPTLAGGRADTQYF. CDR3 nucleotide sequence: TGCGCCAGCAGACCTACCCTAGCGGGAGGAAGAGCAGATACGCAGTATTTT.

This sequence joins TRBV6-5 and TRBJ1-1, with 9 bases fitting TRBD1. CDR1 and CDR2 (germline): MNHEY, SVGAGI. J gave up 4 bases and V 6 bases, and 3 bases lay outside the gene matches. CDR3 length: 13 residues. CDR3 in DNA: TGTGCCAGCAGACGGGACAGGGTCACTGAAGCTTTCTTT. Translated, it gives CASRRDRVTEAFF.

The chain couples TRBV7-9 to TRBJ1-6, with TRBD1 matching over 9 bases. Germline V gene sequence: CDR1 SEHNR, CDR2 FQNEAQ (reference sequence). This CDR3 is 14 amino acids long. Losses at the gene ends were 7 bases for V and 8 bases for J; bases not matched to a gene: 6. CDR3 region: CASTQTGGDSPLHF. In DNA form, the CDR3 reads TGTGCCAGCACACAGACAGGGGGGGATTCACCCCTCCACTTT.

Concerning this clone: The junction departs from germline at one end; a sequencing error may be responsible. This sequence joins TRBV28 and TRBJ2-7, with D possibly TRBD1 on 6 matching bases. Germline CDR1 is MDHEN and CDR2 is SYDVKM. There are 12 residues in the CDR3. The CDR3 DNA is TGTGCCAGCAAGGGGTCACTAGGACAGATCCACTTC. Amino acids: CASKGSLGQIHF.

This rearrangement joins TRBV6-5 to TRBJ1-5; D unresolved. The germline CDR1 and CDR2 sequences are MNHEY and SVGAGI. This CDR3 is 13 amino acids long. Deletions cut 6 bases from V and 3 bases from J, with 9 bases between. CDR3 DNA: TGTGCCAGCAGAACGGCAGACAATCAGCCCCAGCATTTT. Protein sequence: CASRTADNQPQHF.